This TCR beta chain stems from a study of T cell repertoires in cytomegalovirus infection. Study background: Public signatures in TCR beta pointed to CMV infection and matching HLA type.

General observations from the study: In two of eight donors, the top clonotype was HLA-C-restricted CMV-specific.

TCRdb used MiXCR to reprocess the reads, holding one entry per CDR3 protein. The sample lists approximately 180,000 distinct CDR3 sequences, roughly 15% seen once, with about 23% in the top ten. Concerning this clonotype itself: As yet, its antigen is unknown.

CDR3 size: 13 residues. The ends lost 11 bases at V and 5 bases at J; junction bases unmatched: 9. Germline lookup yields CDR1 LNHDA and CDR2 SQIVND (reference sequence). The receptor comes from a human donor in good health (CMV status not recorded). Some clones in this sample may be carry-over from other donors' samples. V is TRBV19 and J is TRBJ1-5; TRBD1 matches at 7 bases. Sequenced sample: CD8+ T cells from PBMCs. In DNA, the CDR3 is TGTGCCTCAGGTCCTCAGGGGGATCAGCCCCAGCATTTT. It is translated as CASGPQGDQPQHF.